The 32 T cell receptor beta chains reported below all come from one sample, sequenced in a study of cytomegalovirus exposure and HLA in healthy donors. The PCR was carried out with 60 Vbeta primers and 13 Jbeta primers. Clones were read by immunoSEQ multiplex PCR, and TCRdb kept only the in-frame ones, dropping some. The top ten clones hold roughly 6.6% of a sample with around 150,000 clones, roughly 70% of them seen once. The sample was PBMCs. All receptors derive from a man aged 35 to 55 in good health and CMV-seropositive.

The V and J genes are TRBV6-5 and TRBJ2-5, with D perhaps matching TRBD1 (6 bases). CDR1 is MNHEY and CDR2 is SVGAGI in the germline V gene. Trimming stripped 5 bases from V and 3 bases from J, with 13 bases between. The CDR3 spans 14 residues. CDR3 DNA sequence: TGTGCCAGCAGTAGGGACACGGCCGAAGAGACCCAGTACTTC. Protein: CASSRDTAEETQYF.

The chain employs TRBV7-2 and TRBJ2-5; D is perhaps TRBD2 (6 bases). The J call may be mistaken, given a closer DNA end match to TRBJ2-7. The germline V gene has CDR1 SGHTA and CDR2 FQGNSA. CDR3 length: 14 amino acids. Here the CDR3 reads CASREGLVGYEQYF. CDR3 coding DNA: TGTGCCAGCAGGGAGGGGCTAGTCGGGTACGAGCAGTACTTC.

The genes are TRBV7-9 and TRBJ1-4, with TRBD1 identical over 10 bases. CDR1 is SEHNR, CDR2 FQNEAQ, per germline (reference sequence). This CDR3 has 16 residues. J gave up 0 bases and V 5 bases, and 3 bases lay outside the gene matches. The CDR3 loop reads CASSDGQGATNEKLFF. The DNA for the CDR3 is TGTGCCAGCAGCGACGGACAGGGGGCAACTAATGAAAAACTGTTTTTT.

J is TRBJ2-7 and V is TRBV29-1; 7 bases fit TRBD1. Germline trimming cut 7 bases from V and 6 bases from J; bases unmatched to any gene: 12. Per germline, CDR1 SQVTM and CDR2 ANQGSEA. The CDR3 is 13 residues long. Here the CDR3 DNA reads TGCAGCGAATTAATGGGGACAGTACTCGAGCAGTACTTC. This codes for CSELMGTVLEQYF.

A few counts support this clone. The genes are TRBV6-5 and TRBJ1-1; 7 nucleotides align to TRBD1. The germline CDR1 and CDR2 sequences are MNHEY and SVGAGI. This CDR3 is built from 14 residues. Trimming cost V 6 bases and J 4 bases; bases outside gene matches: 8. In DNA, the CDR3 is TGTGCCAGCAGACCTCAGGGGGTCTTCACTGAAGCTTTCTTT. Amino acid sequence: CASRPQGVFTEAFF.

The rearrangement joins TRBV6-1 to TRBJ1-3, with D perhaps matching TRBD1 (5 bases). Deletions cut 2 bases from V and 3 bases from J, with 14 bases between. Germline CDR1 and CDR2: MNHNS and SASEGT. There are 16 residues in the CDR3. CDR3 coding DNA: TGTGCCAGCAGTGAATCCGCAGGGTCATTTGGAAACACCATATATTTT. It encodes CASSESAGSFGNTIYF.

The CDR3 loop is CASSPGTGRGGYGYTF. The CDR3 nucleotides are TGTGCCAGCAGTCCCGGGACAGGAAGAGGGGGCTATGGCTACACCTTC. V and J are TRBV2 and TRBJ1-2, with TRBD1 matching over 8 bases. Germline values: CDR1 SNHLY, CDR2 FYNNEI. The CDR3 is made up of 16 amino acids. Losses at the gene ends were 5 bases for V and 4 bases for J; bases not matched to a gene: 12. The variable domain in full, completed from reference TRBV2 and TRBJ1-2, reads EPEVTQTPSHQVTQMGQEVILRCVPISNHLYFYWYRQILGQKVEFLVSFYNNEISEKSEIFDDQFSVERPDGSNFTLKIRSTKLEDSAMYFCASSPGTGRGGYGYTFGSGTRLTVV.

The V and J genes are TRBV4-1 and TRBJ2-5; 11 nucleotides align to TRBD2. The CDR3 sequence is 17 residues long. V trimming: 1 base; J trimming: 1 base; junction bases outside the gene matches: 5. The germline gives CDR1 MGHRA, CDR2 YSYEKL. CDR3 residues: CASSQVASGGTQETQYF. DNA of the CDR3: TGCGCCAGCAGCCAAGTGGCTAGCGGGGGGACCCAAGAGACCCAGTACTTC.

This clone was seen more than once but under ten times. The chain has TRBV28 and TRBJ2-1, with D perhaps TRBD2 (7 bases). The germline V and J ends were trimmed by 3 bases and 6 bases, with 15 bases remaining between them. Germline-derived CDR1 and CDR2 are MDHEN and SYDVKM. The CDR3 has 15 amino acids. This CDR3 is CASSFLLGGPNEQFF. The CDR3 nucleotides read TGTGCCAGCAGTTTTCTCTTGGGGGGGCCCAATGAGCAGTTCTTC.

This clone has only one observation. The chain recombines TRBV10-3 with TRBJ1-1; tentative D call: TRBD1 (5 bases). This CDR3 has 19 residues. CDR1 and CDR2 (germline): ENHRY, SYGVKD. V was shortened by 0 bases and J by 3 bases, with 23 bases between the two germline ends. CDR3 coding DNA: TGTGCCATCAGTGAGTCGGGCGGGGCCTCTCGGGGTACGGACACTGAAGCTTTCTTT. Its protein is CAISESGGASRGTDTEAFF.

This clone was counted only a few times. The V and J genes are TRBV6-4 and TRBJ1-2, with TRBD1 matching 9 bases. J was trimmed by 4 bases and V by 0 bases; bases with no gene match: 6. The CDR3 totals 16 residues. The germline V gene has CDR1 MRHNA and CDR2 SNTAGT. CDR3 amino acids: CASSDSPGQGSYGYTF. The CDR3 DNA reads as TGTGCCAGCAGTGACTCTCCGGGACAGGGTAGCTATGGCTACACCTTC.

The chain employs TRBV15 and TRBJ2-5, with TRBD1 matching 7 bases. CDR3 length equals 12 residues. Trimming took 4 bases from V and 9 from J; bases not matched to a gene: 5. From germline, CDR1 is LNHNV and CDR2 YYDKDF (reference sequence). The CDR3 region is CATSTPGTAQYF. The CDR3 bases are TGTGCCACCAGCACCCCCGGGACAGCCCAGTACTTC.

Turning to this clone: A read error may produce the germline difference seen at one junction end. Other DNA variants within this sample encode the same CDR3. The chain carries TRBV5-4 and TRBJ1-1; 7 bases align to TRBD1. Germline V gives CDR1 SGHNT, CDR2 YYREEE (reference sequence). The CDR3 is 15 residues long. The DNA of the CDR3 is TGTGCCAGCAGCCCCCAGACAGGGTCGAACACTGAGGCTTTCTTT. Encoded protein: CASSPQTGSNTEAFF.

The chain carries TRBV6-6 and TRBJ1-5; 10 bases are a match to TRBD1. Germline V lookup: CDR1 MNHNY, CDR2 SVGAGI (reference sequence). Trimming at V came to 4 bases and at J to 1 base, leaving 4 bases not matched to a gene. The length of the CDR3 is 16 residues. The CDR3 here is CASSSRDRGSNQPQHF. The CDR3 bases are TGTGCCAGCAGTTCCCGGGACAGGGGAAGCAATCAGCCCCAGCATTTT.

Only one count was recorded for this clone. This chain uses TRBV19 with TRBJ1-1; 10 nucleotides align to TRBD1. V gave up 3 bases and J gave up 1 base; unmatched junction bases: 8. The germline gives CDR1 LNHDA, CDR2 SQIVND (reference sequence). This CDR3 region has 17 residues. The CDR3 reads CASSIRDRGRGNTEAFF. The DNA of the CDR3 is TGTGCCAGTAGTATCCGGGACAGGGGAAGAGGGAACACTGAAGCTTTCTTT.

The chain couples TRBV5-1 to TRBJ2-7, with 9 bases fitting TRBD1. Germline assignment: CDR1 SGHRS and CDR2 YFSETQ. With 2 bases clipped from V and 0 bases from J, the junction kept 6 bases outside the gene matches. The CDR3 is made up of 16 amino acids. The CDR3 nucleotides read TGCGCCAGCAGCTTAACGGGACAGGGAAGCTCCTACGAGCAGTACTTC. Its protein is CASSLTGQGSSYEQYF.

This chain links TRBV7-9 with TRBJ2-1; TRBD1 aligns across 7 bases. There are 17 residues in the CDR3. Germline V gene sequence: CDR1 SEHNR, CDR2 FQNEAQ (reference sequence). The V segment lost 5 bases and the J segment 4 bases; nucleotides outside the gene matches: 14. Written as DNA, the CDR3 is TGTGCCAGCAGCCTCGAATTGGCAAGGGGGCTTTACAATGAGCAGTTCTTC. It is translated as CASSLELARGLYNEQFF.

This clone was detected only once. This sequence joins TRBV6-6 and TRBJ1-6; D not resolved. V lost 6 bases, J lost 3 bases, and 6 bases lay in between. This CDR3 region has 13 residues. Germline loops: CDR1 MNHNY, CDR2 SVGAGI (reference sequence). This CDR3 reads CASSPDYNSPLHF. The CDR3, as DNA: TGTGCCAGCAGCCCAGACTATAATTCACCCCTCCACTTT.

The V gene is TRBV4-3, the J gene TRBJ1-2; the D gene is possibly TRBD1 (6 bases). CDR1 LGHNA and CDR2 YSLEER come from the germline V gene. Trimming pared 0 bases from V and 1 base from J, leaving 15 bases between. The CDR3 has 17 amino acids. CDR3 loop: CASSQDGEGHLNYGYTF. CDR3 nucleotides: TGCGCCAGCAGCCAAGATGGGGAGGGACACCTTAACTATGGCTACACCTTC.

The CDR3 protein is CASSVTDSYEQYF. CDR3 DNA: TGTGCCAGCAGCGTAACTGACTCCTACGAGCAGTACTTC. The chain uses TRBV9 and TRBJ2-7; D is unresolved. Trimming pared 1 base from V and 0 bases from J, leaving 5 bases between. CDR1 is SGDLS and CDR2 is YYNGEE in the germline V gene. This CDR3 has 13 amino acids.

The chain joins TRBV15 to TRBJ2-1; possibly TRBD1 for D (8 bases). In germline, CDR1 is LNHNV, CDR2 YYDKDF (reference sequence). The CDR3 has 17 amino acids. Deletions cut 0 bases from V and 6 bases from J, with 18 bases between. For the CDR3, the DNA is TGTGCCACCAGCAGAGATGGGCAGGGGGCGGGGGTCAATGAGCAGTTCTTC. This codes for CATSRDGQGAGVNEQFF.

V and J are TRBV19 and TRBJ1-2; 11 bases are a match to TRBD1. The V segment lost 3 bases and the J segment 4 bases; nucleotides outside the gene matches: 4. CDR3 length: 15 residues. Germline assignment: CDR1 LNHDA and CDR2 SQIVND (reference sequence). CDR3: CASSMGQGDSYGYTF. The CDR3 nucleotides read TGTGCCAGTAGTATGGGACAGGGGGATAGCTATGGCTACACCTTC. Together with reference TRBV19 and TRBJ1-2, the CDR3 gives the full variable domain: DGGITQSPKYLFRKEGQNVTLSCEQNLNHDAMYWYRQDPGQGLRLIYYSQIVNDFQKGDIAEGYSVSREKKESFPLTVTSAQKNPTAFYLCASSMGQGDSYGYTFGSGTRLTVV.

The V and J genes are TRBV6-1 and TRBJ2-1; weak D call: TRBD2 (6 bases). The CDR3 covers 15 residues. V shed 6 bases and J shed 10 bases, with 22 bases lying between them. CDR1 MNHNS and CDR2 SASEGT come from the germline V gene. The CDR3 DNA reads TGTGCCAGCAGGACCCCGGGACTCCCCCCGCGAGAGCAGTTCTTC. Translated, it gives CASRTPGLPPREQFF.

V is TRBV6-6 and J is TRBJ2-2; 7 nucleotides agree with TRBD1. The junction had 3 bases not matched to a gene; V was cut back by 5 bases and J by 0 bases. In germline, CDR1 is MNHNY, CDR2 SVGAGI (reference sequence). The CDR3 spans 15 residues. As DNA, the CDR3 is TGTGCCAGCAGTCACGGGACAGCGAACACCGGGGAGCTGTTTTTT. Protein sequence: CASSHGTANTGELFF.

The genes are TRBV10-3 and TRBJ2-7; D not resolved. Trimming stripped 0 bases from V and 7 bases from J, with 7 bases between. The CDR3 runs to 12 residues. Germline V gene data show CDR1 as ENHRY and CDR2 as SYGVKD. Here the CDR3 reads CAISESGYEQYF. As DNA, the CDR3 is TGTGCCATCAGTGAGTCCGGGTATGAGCAGTACTTC.

The gene calls are TRBV2 and TRBJ2-5; TRBD2 agrees at 14 bases. V trimming: 6 bases; J trimming: 2 bases; junction bases outside the gene matches: 2. Germline-derived CDR1 and CDR2 are SNHLY and FYNNEI. The CDR3 consists of 15 residues. CDR3 amino acids: CASSWTSGGQETQYF. The CDR3 DNA reads TGTGCCAGCAGCTGGACTAGCGGGGGGCAAGAGACCCAGTACTTC.

The rearrangement uses TRBV7-2 and TRBJ1-5; 8 positions match TRBD1. Germline V gene lookup returns CDR1 SGHTA and CDR2 FQGNSA. The CDR3 loop spans 16 amino acids. The V and J ends lost 5 bases and 3 bases, in that order; junction bases with no gene match: 9. The CDR3 DNA reads TGTGCCAGCAGCAACCGTCCGACAGGGGCCAATCAGCCCCAGCATTTT. Its protein is CASSNRPTGANQPQHF.

The J gene is TRBJ2-7, the V gene TRBV29-1; weak D call: TRBD2 (7 bases). V was shortened by 2 bases and J by 2 bases, with 13 bases between the two germline ends. The CDR3 contains 14 residues. Germline V CDR1 and CDR2: SQVTM, ANQGSEA. CDR3: CSVELGGPTYEQYF. The CDR3 nucleotides read TGCAGCGTTGAATTGGGGGGGCCCACCTACGAGCAGTACTTC.

This clone appeared a few times. The CDR3 nucleotides are TGTGCCTGGACTGGACAGGGGAATGAAAAACTGTTTTTT. Translated: CAWTGQGNEKLFF. The rearrangement links TRBV30 to TRBJ1-4; TRBD1 matches 9 bases. Germline loops: CDR1 GTSNPN, CDR2 SVGIG (reference sequence). The CDR3 totals 13 residues. Germline trimming cut 4 bases from V and 5 bases from J; bases unmatched to any gene: 2.

The V call is TRBV6-5, the J call TRBJ1-1; TRBD1 matches at 7 bases. CDR1 is MNHEY and CDR2 is SVGAGI in the germline V gene. The ends lost 6 bases at V and 4 bases at J; junction bases unmatched: 11. This CDR3 is 15 amino acids long. CDR3 coding DNA: TGTGCCAGCAGAAAAGCGACAGGGTGGGGCACTGAAGCTTTCTTT. Translating it yields CASRKATGWGTEAFF.

This clone was seen once. The rearrangement uses TRBV6-5 and TRBJ2-4; a weak D match, TRBD1 (5 bases). The length of the CDR3 is 16 residues. Germline CDR1 and CDR2: MNHEY and SVGAGI. V lost 4 bases to trimming and J lost 0 bases, with 13 bases between them. CDR3 amino acids: CASSSATQAAKNIQYF. In nucleotides, the CDR3 is TGTGCCAGCAGTTCAGCTACACAGGCAGCCAAAAACATTCAGTACTTC.

This clone was counted only a few times. This chain uses TRBV5-1 with TRBJ2-7; D not certain. Germline V gives CDR1 SGHRS, CDR2 YFSETQ. The CDR3 has 13 amino acids. Trimming took off 2 bases at V and 1 base at J, with 7 bases between the two ends. In DNA, the CDR3 is TGCGCCAGCAGCTTAGAGGATTCCTACGAGCAGTACTTC. Protein product: CASSLEDSYEQYF. The full variable domain, with the rest looked up from reference TRBV5-1 and TRBJ2-7, is KAGVTQTPRYLIKTRGQQVTLSCSPISGHRSVSWYQQTPGQGLQFLFEYFSETQRNKGNFPGRFSGRQFSNSRSEMNVSTLELGDSALYLCASSLEDSYEQYFGPGTRLTVT.